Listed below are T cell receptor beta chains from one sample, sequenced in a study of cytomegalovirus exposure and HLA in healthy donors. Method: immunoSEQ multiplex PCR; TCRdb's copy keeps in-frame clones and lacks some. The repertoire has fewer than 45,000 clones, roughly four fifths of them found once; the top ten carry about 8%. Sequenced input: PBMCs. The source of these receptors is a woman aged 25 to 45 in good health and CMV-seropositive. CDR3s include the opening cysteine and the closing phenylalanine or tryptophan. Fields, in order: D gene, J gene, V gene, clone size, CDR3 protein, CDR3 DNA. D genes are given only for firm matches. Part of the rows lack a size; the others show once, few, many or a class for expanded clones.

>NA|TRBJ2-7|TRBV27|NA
CASKRGGSYEQYF
TGTGCCAGCAAGAGAGGGGGCTCCTACGAGCAGTACTTC
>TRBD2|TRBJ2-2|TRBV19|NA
CASSIGTSGSWGTGELFF
TGTGCCAGTAGTATTGGGACTAGCGGGAGCTGGGGGACCGGGGAGCTGTTTTTT
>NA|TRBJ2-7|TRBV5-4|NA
CASHRGAEQYF
TGTGCCAGCCACCGGGGAGCCGAGCAGTACTTC
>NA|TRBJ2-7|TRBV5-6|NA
CASSGLAYEQYF
TGTGCCAGCAGCGGATTAGCTTACGAGCAGTACTTC
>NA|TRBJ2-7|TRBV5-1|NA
CASSGLSTYEQYF
TGCGCCAGCAGCGGCCTTTCCACCTACGAGCAGTACTTC
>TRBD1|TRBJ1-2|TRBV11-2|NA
CASSPGQDYGYTF
TGTGCCAGCAGCCCCGGACAGGACTATGGCTACACCTTC
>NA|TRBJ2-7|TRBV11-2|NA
CASSLQGRGSASYEQYF
TGTGCCAGCAGCTTACAAGGCCGGGGGTCGGCGTCCTACGAGCAGTACTTC
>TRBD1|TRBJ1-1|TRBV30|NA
CAWETGTTEAFF
TGTGCCTGGGAGACAGGGACCACTGAAGCTTTCTTT
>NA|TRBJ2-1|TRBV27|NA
CASSSFSSYNEQFF
TGTGCCAGCAGTTCATTCAGCTCCTACAATGAGCAGTTCTTC
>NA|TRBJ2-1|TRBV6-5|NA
CASSKDRSSYNEQFF
TGTGCCAGCAGCAAGGACAGAAGCTCCTACAATGAGCAGTTCTTC
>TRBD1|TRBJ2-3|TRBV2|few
CASSLTGGPDTQYF
TGTGCCAGCAGTTTGACAGGGGGACCAGATACGCAGTATTTT
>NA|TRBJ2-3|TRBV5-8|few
CASIPGSTDTQYF
TGTGCCAGCATCCCAGGAAGCACAGATACGCAGTATTTT
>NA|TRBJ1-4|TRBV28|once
CASSSSNEKLFF
TGTGCCAGCAGTTCCAGTAATGAAAAACTGTTTTTT
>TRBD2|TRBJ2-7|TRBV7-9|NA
CASSQRLAGGTSYEQYF
TGTGCCAGCAGCCAGAGGCTAGCGGGGGGGACCTCCTACGAGCAGTACTTC
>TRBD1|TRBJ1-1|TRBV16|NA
CASSQGTGASNTEAFF
TGTGCCAGCAGCCAAGGGACAGGGGCATCGAACACTGAAGCTTTCTTT
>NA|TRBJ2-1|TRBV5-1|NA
CASSFSRDSEQFF
TGCGCCAGCAGCTTTTCGAGAGATTCTGAGCAGTTCTTC
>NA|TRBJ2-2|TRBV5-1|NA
CASSWQGNTGELFF
TGCGCCAGCAGCTGGCAGGGGAACACCGGGGAGCTGTTTTTT
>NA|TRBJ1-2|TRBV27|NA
CASSYTENYGYTF
TGTGCCAGCAGTTACACAGAAAACTATGGCTACACCTTC
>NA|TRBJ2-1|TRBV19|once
CASSILDYGEQFF
TGTGCCAGTAGTATCCTAGACTATGGTGAGCAGTTCTTC
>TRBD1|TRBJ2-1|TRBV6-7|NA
CASSYSETGTGSYNEQFF
TGTGCCAGCAGTTACTCAGAGACCGGGACAGGGTCCTACAATGAGCAGTTCTTC
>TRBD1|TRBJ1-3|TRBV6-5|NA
CASRSDRGHGNTIYF
TGTGCCAGCAGATCGGACAGGGGGCATGGAAACACCATATATTTT
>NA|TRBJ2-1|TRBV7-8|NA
CASSFLSGVRNEQFF
TGTGCCAGCAGTTTCTTGTCGGGGGTGAGGAATGAGCAGTTCTTC
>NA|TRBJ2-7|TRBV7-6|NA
CASSLGGADRDEQYF
TGTGCCAGCAGCCTGGGCGGGGCAGACCGCGACGAGCAGTACTTC
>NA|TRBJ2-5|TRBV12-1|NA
CASSFAEDRAYQETQYF
TGTGCCAGCAGCTTTGCGGAGGACAGGGCCTATCAAGAGACCCAGTACTTC
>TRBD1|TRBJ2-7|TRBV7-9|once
CASSSLPRGRSYEQYF
TGTGCCAGCAGCTCCCTCCCGAGGGGGCGTAGCTACGAGCAGTACTTC
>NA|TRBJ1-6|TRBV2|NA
CASSDATGYYNSPLHF
TGTGCCAGCAGTGATGCTACAGGGTACTATAATTCACCCCTCCACTTT
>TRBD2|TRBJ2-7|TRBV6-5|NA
CASSYSTGGPYEQYF
TGTGCCAGCAGTTACTCTACGGGAGGGCCGTACGAGCAGTACTTC
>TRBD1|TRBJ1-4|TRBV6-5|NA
CASSSPGQGAGEKLFF
TGTGCCAGCAGTTCCCCGGGACAGGGGGCCGGTGAAAAACTGTTTTTT
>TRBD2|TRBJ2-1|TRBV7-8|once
CASSPDRGRYNEQFF
TGTGCCAGCAGCCCCGACCGCGGGAGGTATAATGAGCAGTTCTTC
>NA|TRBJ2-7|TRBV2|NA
CASWLDRGYEQYF
TGTGCCAGTTGGTTGGACAGAGGCTACGAGCAGTACTTC
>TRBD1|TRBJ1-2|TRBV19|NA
CASSTGTAIDGYTF
TGTGCCAGTAGTACCGGGACAGCCATCGATGGCTACACCTTC
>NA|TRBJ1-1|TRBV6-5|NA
CASTTDAGTWAFF
TGTGCCAGCACCACCGACGCCGGGACATGGGCTTTCTTT
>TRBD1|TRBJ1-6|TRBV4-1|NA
CASSQEWRTGYSPLHF
TGCGCCAGCAGCCAAGAGTGGAGGACAGGGTATTCACCCCTCCACTTT
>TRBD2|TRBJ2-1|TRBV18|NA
CASSPPTGGNNEQFF
TGTGCCAGCTCACCACCAACCGGGGGGAACAATGAGCAGTTCTTC
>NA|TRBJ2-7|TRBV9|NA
CASSVGIGGYEQYF
TGTGCCAGCAGCGTAGGGATAGGGGGCTACGAGCAGTACTTC
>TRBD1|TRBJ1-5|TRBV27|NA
CASSLTSRDSRKNQPQHF
TGTGCCAGCAGTTTAACGTCTAGGGACAGTAGAAAGAATCAGCCCCAGCATTTT
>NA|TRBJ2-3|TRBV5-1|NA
CASSSSTDTQYF
TGCGCCAGCAGCTCTAGCACAGATACGCAGTATTTT
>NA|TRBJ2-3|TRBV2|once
CASSATSTRDTQYF
TGTGCCAGCAGTGCGACTAGTACGCGAGATACGCAGTATTTT
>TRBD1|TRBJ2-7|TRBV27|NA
CASRPGTGHDEQYF
TGTGCCAGCAGGCCCGGGACAGGGCACGACGAGCAGTACTTC